This is a list of T cell receptor beta chains from one sample in a study of blood T cell repertoires in COVID-19. The repertoire was sequenced with immunoSEQ multiplex PCR; TCRdb's copy has only in-frame clones and lacks some. The sample comprises 180,000 or so clones, about 90% of which are singletons, and over 0.95% rests with the top ten. Specimen: PBMCs or T cells enriched from blood (not recorded which). The receptor source for this set is a human donor with acute COVID-19. The donor label of this sample is uncertain. CDR3s include the opening cysteine and the closing phenylalanine or tryptophan. Fields, in order: D gene, clone size, V gene, J gene, CDR3 protein, CDR3 DNA. A D gene is named only where the DNA matches it firmly. Not every row has a clone size; where given, it reads once, few, many or a size class.

NA,few,TRBV28,TRBJ1-5,CASTKGWGPQPQHF,TGTGCCAGCACCAAGGGATGGGGCCCTCAGCCCCAGCATTTT
NA,NA,TRBV7-2,TRBJ1-5,CASSLRGGPNQPQHF,TGTGCCAGCAGCTTAAGGGGAGGACCCAATCAGCCCCAGCATTTT
NA,NA,TRBV6-2/TRBV6-3,TRBJ1-1,CASSYEFSGNTEAFF,TGTGCCAGCAGTTACGAATTTTCAGGGAACACTGAAGCTTTCTTT
TRBD1,NA,TRBV7-9,TRBJ1-2,CASSPTGPDGYTF,TGTGCCAGCAGCCCGACAGGGCCGGACGGCTACACCTTC
TRBD2,NA,TRBV30,TRBJ2-1,CAWTSGGGYNEQFF,TGTGCCTGGACGAGCGGGGGGGGCTACAATGAGCAGTTCTTC
NA,NA,TRBV7-9,TRBJ1-2,CASSPTWTPHSGYTF,TGTGCCAGCAGCCCCACCTGGACACCTCACTCGGGCTACACCTTC
TRBD1,NA,TRBV6-2/TRBV6-3,TRBJ1-2,CASSPPSTGAYGYTF,TGTGCCAGCAGCCCTCCCTCGACAGGGGCCTATGGCTACACCTTC
NA,NA,TRBV11-2,TRBJ2-7,CASSPPGDTYEQYF,TGTGCCAGCAGCCCCCCCGGGGACACCTACGAGCAGTACTTC
NA,once,TRBV5-4,TRBJ1-1,CASSLLGPTGSEAFF,TGTGCCAGCAGCTTGTTGGGTCCAACAGGGAGTGAAGCTTTCTTT
NA,NA,TRBV12-3/TRBV12-4,TRBJ1-4,CASRTGGNEKLFF,TGTGCCAGCAGGACAGGCGGGAATGAAAAACTGTTTTTT
NA,NA,TRBV24-1,TRBJ2-7,CATSDRTGIARHEQYF,TGTGCCACCAGTGACCGAACCGGGATAGCCAGGCACGAGCAGTACTTC
TRBD1,once,TRBV15,TRBJ1-5,CATSRVGQGNNQPQHF,TGTGCCACCAGCAGAGTCGGACAGGGCAACAATCAGCCCCAGCATTTT
NA,once,TRBV20-1,TRBJ1-1,CSANDILNTEAFF,TGCAGTGCTAATGACATCCTGAACACTGAAGCTTTCTTT
NA,NA,TRBV27,TRBJ2-1,CASSLRGRSYNEQFF,TGTGCCAGCAGTTTAAGGGGCCGCTCCTACAATGAGCAGTTCTTC
NA,NA,TRBV29-1,TRBJ2-5,CSGGGQQETQYF,TGCAGCGGTGGGGGCCAACAAGAGACCCAGTACTTC
NA,NA,TRBV3-1/TRBV3-2,TRBJ2-1,CASSQAVSYNEQFF,TGTGCCAGCAGCCAAGCAGTCTCCTACAATGAGCAGTTCTTC
TRBD1,NA,TRBV3-1/TRBV3-2,TRBJ1-2,CASSPGQVLLFGYTF,TGTGCCAGCAGCCCCGGACAGGTGCTTTTGTTTGGCTACACCTTC
TRBD1,NA,TRBV23-1,TRBJ2-7,CASSQWRRDSGYEQYF,TGCGCCAGCAGTCAATGGCGTCGGGACAGCGGTTACGAGCAGTACTTC
TRBD2,NA,TRBV7-6,TRBJ2-5,CASGPGTSVGETQYF,TGTGCCAGCGGACCCGGGACTAGCGTCGGAGAGACCCAGTACTTC
TRBD1,NA,TRBV5-1,TRBJ2-7,CASSWDRRYEQYF,TGCGCCAGCAGCTGGGACAGGCGCTACGAGCAGTACTTC
TRBD1,NA,TRBV27,TRBJ2-1,CASWRGPGQGIDEQFF,TGTGCCAGTTGGAGGGGGCCGGGACAGGGGATTGACGAGCAGTTCTTC
NA,once,TRBV30,TRBJ1-5,CAWSSPGLLGSNQPQHF,TGTGCCTGGAGTTCTCCGGGACTGTTGGGAAGCAATCAGCCCCAGCATTTT
NA,NA,TRBV21-1,TRBJ1-3,CASSVRGTRRSLGNTIYF,TGTGCCAGCAGCGTGCGGGGGACGAGGAGAAGCCTTGGAAACACCATATATTTT
TRBD1,NA,TRBV7-9,TRBJ2-7,CASSLRDSPTYEQYF,TGTGCCAGCAGCCTCCGGGACAGCCCCACCTACGAGCAGTACTTC
NA,NA,TRBV21-1,TRBJ1-5,CASSKAGGADSQPQHF,TGTGCCAGCAGCAAAGCGGGGGGGGCGGATAGTCAGCCCCAGCATTTT
NA,few,TRBV6-1,TRBJ2-5,CASSETGIRETQYF,TGTGCCAGCAGTGAAACAGGGATAAGGGAGACCCAGTACTTC
NA,few,TRBV7-2,TRBJ2-5,CASSPGGLETQYF,TGTGCCAGCAGCCCCGGAGGGTTGGAGACCCAGTACTTC
NA,NA,TRBV27,TRBJ1-6,CASSFGFLPGSPLHF,TGTGCCAGCAGTTTTGGCTTCTTACCTGGCTCACCCCTCCACTTT
TRBD1,NA,TRBV19,TRBJ1-1,CASSAGGQLNTEAFF,TGTGCCAGTAGTGCCGGGGGACAGCTGAACACTGAAGCTTTCTTT
NA,once,TRBV5-1,TRBJ2-5,CASTPGRTQYF,TGCGCCAGCACTCCCGGTCGGACCCAGTACTTC
TRBD2,NA,TRBV5-4,TRBJ2-1,CASSLTAGGPNEQFF,TGTGCCAGCAGCTTGACAGCGGGGGGGCCGAATGAGCAGTTCTTC
NA,NA,TRBV24-1,TRBJ1-2,CATSDLRGWYGYTF,TGTGCCACCAGTGATTTGCGGGGGTGGTATGGCTACACCTTC
NA,once,TRBV5-1,TRBJ2-3,CASSLSDTQYF,TGCGCCAGCAGCTTGTCTGATACGCAGTATTTT
NA,NA,TRBV28,TRBJ1-1,CASSLDGPPQGKMNTEAFF,TGTGCCAGCAGTTTAGATGGTCCCCCACAGGGAAAAATGAACACTGAAGCTTTCTTT
NA,once,TRBV7-3,TRBJ1-6,CASSLTRTSPLHF,TGTGCCAGCAGCTTAACTAGAACTTCACCCCTCCACTTT
NA,few,TRBV19,TRBJ1-5,CASRSGTGSSQPQHF,TGTGCCAGTAGATCGGGCACAGGGTCTAGTCAGCCCCAGCATTTT
NA,few,TRBV5-1,TRBJ2-7,CASSLGLSSYEQYF,TGCGCCAGCAGCTTGGGACTGAGCTCCTACGAGCAGTACTTC
NA,once,TRBV29-1,TRBJ1-1,CSSDLGLLNTEAFF,TGCAGCTCTGACTTGGGACTCCTGAACACTGAAGCTTTCTTT
TRBD2,NA,TRBV10-3,TRBJ2-1,CAISDLAGGSYNEQFF,TGTGCCATCAGTGACCTAGCGGGGGGCTCCTACAATGAGCAGTTCTTC
NA,NA,TRBV7-9,TRBJ1-1,CASSPGLGEAFF,TGTGCCAGCAGCCCCGGTCTAGGTGAAGCTTTCTTT
NA,NA,TRBV27,TRBJ1-2,CASSLSPRYGYTF,TGTGCCAGCAGTCTCTCCCCCCGGTATGGCTACACCTTC
NA,once,TRBV19,TRBJ1-5,CARQVRIDQPQHF,TGTGCCAGACAGGTTAGGATCGATCAGCCCCAGCATTTT
TRBD1,NA,TRBV30,TRBJ2-5,CAAYLWDSHQETQYF,TGTGCCGCCTACCTGTGGGACAGCCACCAAGAGACCCAGTACTTC
TRBD1,NA,TRBV5-1,TRBJ1-2,CASSSGQVYGYTF,TGCGCCAGCAGCTCCGGACAGGTCTATGGCTACACCTTC
NA,few,TRBV27,TRBJ2-2,CASSSAAGGATPGELFF,TGTGCCAGCAGTTCGGCCGCTGGCGGGGCTACACCCGGGGAGCTGTTTTTT
NA,NA,TRBV3-1/TRBV3-2,TRBJ1-4,CASSQRGGQGRGEKLFF,TGTGCCAGCAGCCAGCGTGGGGGGCAAGGGAGGGGTGAAAAACTGTTTTTT